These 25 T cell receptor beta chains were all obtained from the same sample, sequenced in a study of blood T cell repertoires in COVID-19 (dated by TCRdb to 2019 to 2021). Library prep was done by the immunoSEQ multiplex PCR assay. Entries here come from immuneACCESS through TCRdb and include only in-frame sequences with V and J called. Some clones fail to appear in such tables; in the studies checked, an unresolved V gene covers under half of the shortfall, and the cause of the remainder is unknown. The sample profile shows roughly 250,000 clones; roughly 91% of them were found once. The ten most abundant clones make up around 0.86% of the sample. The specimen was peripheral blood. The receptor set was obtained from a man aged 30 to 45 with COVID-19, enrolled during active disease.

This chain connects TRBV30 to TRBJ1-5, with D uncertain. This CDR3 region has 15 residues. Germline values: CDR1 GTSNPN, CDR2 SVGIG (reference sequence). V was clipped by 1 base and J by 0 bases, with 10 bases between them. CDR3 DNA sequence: TGTGCCTGGAGTGCCGGGATGTCTAGCAATCAGCCCCAGCATTTT. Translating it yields CAWSAGMSSNQPQHF.

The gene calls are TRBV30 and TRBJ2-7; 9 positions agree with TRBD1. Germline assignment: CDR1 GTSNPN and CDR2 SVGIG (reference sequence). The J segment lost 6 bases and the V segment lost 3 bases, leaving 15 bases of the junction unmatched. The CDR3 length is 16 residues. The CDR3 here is CAWSEKNRGRNVEQYF. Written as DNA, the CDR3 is TGTGCCTGGAGCGAGAAAAACAGGGGGCGTAATGTCGAGCAGTACTTC.

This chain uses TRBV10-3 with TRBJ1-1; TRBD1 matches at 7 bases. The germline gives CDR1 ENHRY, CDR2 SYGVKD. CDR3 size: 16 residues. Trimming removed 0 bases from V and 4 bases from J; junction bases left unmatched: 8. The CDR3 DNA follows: TGTGCCATCAGTGAGTCGAAGAAGGGGGCGGGCACTGAAGCTTTCTTT. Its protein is CAISESKKGAGTEAFF.

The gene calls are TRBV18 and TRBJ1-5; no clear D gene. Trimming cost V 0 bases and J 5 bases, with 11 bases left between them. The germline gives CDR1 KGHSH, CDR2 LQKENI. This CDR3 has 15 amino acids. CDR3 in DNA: TGTGCCAGCTCACCACCAGGAGTATTGGATCAGCCCCAGCATTTT. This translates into CASSPPGVLDQPQHF.

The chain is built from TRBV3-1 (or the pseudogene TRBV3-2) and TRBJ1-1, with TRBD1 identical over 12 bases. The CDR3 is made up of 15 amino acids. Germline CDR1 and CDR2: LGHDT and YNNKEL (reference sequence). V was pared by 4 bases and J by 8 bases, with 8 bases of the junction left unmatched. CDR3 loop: CASSPRTGQGAEAFF. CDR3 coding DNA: TGTGCCAGCAGCCCCAGAACGGGACAGGGGGCGGAAGCTTTCTTT.

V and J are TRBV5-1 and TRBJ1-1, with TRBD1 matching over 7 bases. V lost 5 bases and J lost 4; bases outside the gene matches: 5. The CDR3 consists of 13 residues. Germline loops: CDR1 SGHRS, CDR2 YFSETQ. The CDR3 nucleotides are TGCGCCAGCAGACTCGCAGGGGGCACTGAAGCTTTCTTT. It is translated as CASRLAGGTEAFF. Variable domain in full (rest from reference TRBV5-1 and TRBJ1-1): KAGVTQTPRYLIKTRGQQVTLSCSPISGHRSVSWYQQTPGQGLQFLFEYFSETQRNKGNFPGRFSGRQFSNSRSEMNVSTLELGDSALYLCASRLAGGTEAFFGQGTRLTVV.

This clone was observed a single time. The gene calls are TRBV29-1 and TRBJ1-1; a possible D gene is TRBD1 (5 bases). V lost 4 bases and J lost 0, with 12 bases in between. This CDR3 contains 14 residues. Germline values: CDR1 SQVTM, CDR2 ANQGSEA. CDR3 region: CSVVGLPMNTEAFF. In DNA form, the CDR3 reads TGCAGCGTTGTGGGACTACCCATGAACACTGAAGCTTTCTTT.

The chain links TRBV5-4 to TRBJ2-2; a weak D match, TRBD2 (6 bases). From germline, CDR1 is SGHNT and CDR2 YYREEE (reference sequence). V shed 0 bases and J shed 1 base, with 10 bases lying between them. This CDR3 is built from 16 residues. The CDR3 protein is CASSLDWGLNTGELFF. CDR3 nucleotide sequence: TGTGCCAGCAGCTTGGATTGGGGACTGAACACCGGGGAGCTGTTTTTT. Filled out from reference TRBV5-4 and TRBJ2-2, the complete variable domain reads ETGVTQSPTHLIKTRGQQVTLRCSSQSGHNTVSWYQQALGQGPQFIFQYYREEENGRGNFPPRFSGLQFPNYSSELNVNALELDDSALYLCASSLDWGLNTGELFFGEGSRLTVL.

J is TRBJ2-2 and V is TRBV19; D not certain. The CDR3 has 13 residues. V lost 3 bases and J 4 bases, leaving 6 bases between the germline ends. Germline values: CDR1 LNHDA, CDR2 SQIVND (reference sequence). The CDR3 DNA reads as TGTGCCAGTAGTATGACTGCCACCGGGGAGCTGTTTTTT. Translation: CASSMTATGELFF.

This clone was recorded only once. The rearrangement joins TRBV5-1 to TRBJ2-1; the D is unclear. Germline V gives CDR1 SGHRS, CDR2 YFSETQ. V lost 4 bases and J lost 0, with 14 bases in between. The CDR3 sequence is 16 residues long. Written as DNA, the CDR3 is TGCGCCAGCAGCCTCTCCCCCCCAGACTCCTACAATGAGCAGTTCTTC. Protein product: CASSLSPPDSYNEQFF.

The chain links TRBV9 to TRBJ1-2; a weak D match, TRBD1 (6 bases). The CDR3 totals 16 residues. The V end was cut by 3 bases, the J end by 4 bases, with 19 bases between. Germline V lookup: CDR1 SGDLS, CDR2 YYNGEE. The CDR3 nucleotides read TGTGCCAGCAGCGCCGCCGGGACACCAAACCTCTATGGCTACACCTTC. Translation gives CASSAAGTPNLYGYTF.

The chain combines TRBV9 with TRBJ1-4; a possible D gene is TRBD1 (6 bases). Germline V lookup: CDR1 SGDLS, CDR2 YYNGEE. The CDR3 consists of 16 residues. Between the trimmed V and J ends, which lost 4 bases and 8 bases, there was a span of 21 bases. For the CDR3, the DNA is TGTGCCAGCAGCCCCTATGTGGGGGCAGGGGCCGAAAAACTGTTTTTT. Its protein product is CASSPYVGAGAEKLFF.

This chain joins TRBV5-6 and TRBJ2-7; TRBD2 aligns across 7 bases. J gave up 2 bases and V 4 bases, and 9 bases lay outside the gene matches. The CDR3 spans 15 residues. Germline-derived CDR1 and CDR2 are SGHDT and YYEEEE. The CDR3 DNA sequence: TGTGCCAGCAGCGCCTTTTCCGGGGGGACCTACGAGCAGTACTTC. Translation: CASSAFSGGTYEQYF.

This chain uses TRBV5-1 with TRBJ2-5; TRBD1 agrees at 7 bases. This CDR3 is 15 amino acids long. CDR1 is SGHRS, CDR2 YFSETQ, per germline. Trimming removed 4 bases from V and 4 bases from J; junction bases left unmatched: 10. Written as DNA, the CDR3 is TGCGCCAGCAGCCTGATGCCAGACAGGGCAGAGACCCAGTACTTC. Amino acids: CASSLMPDRAETQYF.

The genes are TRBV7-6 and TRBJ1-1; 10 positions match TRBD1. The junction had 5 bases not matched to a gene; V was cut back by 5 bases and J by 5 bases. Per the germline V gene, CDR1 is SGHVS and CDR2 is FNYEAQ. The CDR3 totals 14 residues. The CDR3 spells CASSRDRGETEAFF. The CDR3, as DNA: TGTGCCAGCAGCCGGGACAGGGGCGAGACTGAAGCTTTCTTT. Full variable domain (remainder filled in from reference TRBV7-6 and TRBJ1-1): GAGVSQSPRYKVTKRGQDVALRCDPISGHVSLYWYRQALGQGPEFLTYFNYEAQQDKSGLPNDRFSAERPEGSISTLTIQRTEQRDSAMYRCASSRDRGETEAFFGQGTRLTVV.

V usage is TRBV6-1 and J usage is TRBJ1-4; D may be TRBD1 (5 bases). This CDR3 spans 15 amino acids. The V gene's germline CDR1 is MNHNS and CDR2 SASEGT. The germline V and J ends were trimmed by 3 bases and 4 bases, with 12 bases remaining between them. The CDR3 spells CASSDSGGDNEKLFF. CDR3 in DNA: TGTGCCAGCAGTGATTCGGGAGGGGATAATGAAAAACTGTTTTTT.

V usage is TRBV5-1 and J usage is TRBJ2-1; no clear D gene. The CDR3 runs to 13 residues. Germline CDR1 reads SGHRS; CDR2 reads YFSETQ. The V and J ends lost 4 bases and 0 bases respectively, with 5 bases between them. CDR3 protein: CASSPSSYNEQFF. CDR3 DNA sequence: TGCGCCAGCAGCCCGAGCTCCTACAATGAGCAGTTCTTC.

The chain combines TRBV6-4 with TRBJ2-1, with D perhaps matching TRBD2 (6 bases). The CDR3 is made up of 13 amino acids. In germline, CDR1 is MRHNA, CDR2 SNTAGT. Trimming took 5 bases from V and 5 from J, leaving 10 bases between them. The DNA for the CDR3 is TGTGCCAGCAGTCAGGAGGGAGACAATGAGCAGTTCTTC. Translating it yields CASSQEGDNEQFF.

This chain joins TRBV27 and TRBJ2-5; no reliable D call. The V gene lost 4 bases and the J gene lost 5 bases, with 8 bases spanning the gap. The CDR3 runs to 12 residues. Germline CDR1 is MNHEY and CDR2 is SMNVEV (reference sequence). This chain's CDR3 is CASSSIGETQYF. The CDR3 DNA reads TGTGCCAGCAGTTCCATTGGCGAGACCCAGTACTTC.

This CDR3 reads CASRDIATNEKLFF. CDR3 bases: TGTGCCAGCAGAGACATTGCAACTAATGAAAAACTGTTTTTT. The gene calls are TRBV6-5 and TRBJ1-4, with D unresolved. Germline V gives CDR1 MNHEY, CDR2 SVGAGI. The CDR3 loop spans 14 amino acids. The germline V and J ends were trimmed by 6 bases and 0 bases, with 8 bases remaining between them.

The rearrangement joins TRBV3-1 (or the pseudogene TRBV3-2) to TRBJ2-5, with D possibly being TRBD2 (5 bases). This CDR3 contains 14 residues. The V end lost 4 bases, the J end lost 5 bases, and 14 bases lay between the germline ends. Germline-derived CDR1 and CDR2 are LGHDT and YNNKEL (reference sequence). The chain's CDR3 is CASSLASSGETQYF. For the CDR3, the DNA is TGTGCCAGCAGCCTAGCTAGCAGTGGGGAGACCCAGTACTTC.

The CDR3 DNA reads TGTGCCAGCAGTAGACTGGCCGGGGATGAGCAGTTCTTC. Protein product: CASSRLAGDEQFF. The chain links TRBV11-3 to TRBJ2-1, with a possible D match to TRBD2 (5 bases). V gave up 6 bases and J gave up 8 bases, with 14 bases separating them. The germline V gene has CDR1 SGHNT and CDR2 YENEEA. The CDR3 length is 13 residues. The complete variable domain, with remaining parts taken from reference TRBV11-3 and TRBJ2-1, reads EAGVVQSPRYKIIEKKQPVAFWCNPISGHNTLYWYLQNLGQGPELLIRYENEEAVDDSQLPKDRFSAERLKGVDSTLKIQPAELGDSAVYLCASSRLAGDEQFFGPGTRLTVL.

CDR3 amino acids: CASSSSGTEDEQYF. The CDR3, as DNA: TGTGCCAGCAGCTCTTCCGGGACAGAGGACGAGCAGTACTTC. The J gene is TRBJ2-7, the V gene TRBV11-2, with 7 bases lining up with TRBD1. The germline V gene encodes CDR1 SGHAT and CDR2 FQNNGV. The CDR3 is made up of 14 amino acids. J was trimmed by 5 bases and V by 4 bases; bases with no gene match: 8.

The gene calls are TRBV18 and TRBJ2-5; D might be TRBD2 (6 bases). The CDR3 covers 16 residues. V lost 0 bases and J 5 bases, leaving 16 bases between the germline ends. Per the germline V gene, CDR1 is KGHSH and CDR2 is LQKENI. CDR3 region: CASSPPSRRVRETQYF. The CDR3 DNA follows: TGTGCCAGCTCACCACCTAGTCGGAGGGTACGGGAGACCCAGTACTTC.

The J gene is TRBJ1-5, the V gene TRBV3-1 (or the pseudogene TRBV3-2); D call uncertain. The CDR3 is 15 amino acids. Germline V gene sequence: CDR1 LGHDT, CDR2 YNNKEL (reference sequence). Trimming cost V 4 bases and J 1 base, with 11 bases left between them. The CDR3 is CASSRGGPSNQPQHF. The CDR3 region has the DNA TGTGCCAGCAGCCGGGGAGGACCCAGCAATCAGCCCCAGCATTTT.